Sequencing of this TCR beta chain was carried out in a study of T cell repertoires in cytomegalovirus infection. Across the study: A matching HLA type, together with CMV infection, was signaled by public TCR beta signatures. Study-wide points: In two of eight donors, the top clonotype was HLA-C-restricted CMV-specific. Adding up the frequency of public TCR beta families identified people who carried CMV plus the relevant HLA.

One entry per CDR3 protein, called by TCRdb with MiXCR from the reads. The sample records 400,000 or so distinct CDR3 sequences, about 33% being singletons. This clonotype was found many times. The antigen remains undetermined. The CDR3 is 13 amino acids. Per germline, CDR1 SGHVS and CDR2 FNYEAQ. Trimming stripped 1 base from V and 6 bases from J, with 10 bases between. The sample consisted of PBMCs. This clonotype was sampled from a human donor in good health (CMV status not recorded). Some clones in this sample may be carry-over from other donors' samples. The chain uses TRBV7-6 and TRBJ2-7; the D gene could be TRBD1 or TRBD2 (5 bases each). This CDR3 is CASSLGGFSEQYF. DNA of the CDR3: TGTGCCAGCAGCTTAGGGGGGTTTAGCGAGCAGTACTTC.